This T cell receptor (delta chain) appears in the sequencing data of a study of gamma-delta chains in newborns, infants, children. Background on the study: Innate gammadelta T cells reportedly expand polyclonally right after birth, driven by microbial exposure, per the title.

TCRdb reran clone calling via CATT on the reads. The profile shows 5,700 or so delta-chain clones, about 2.7% of them singletons. CDR3 length: 23 residues. CDR1 GEAIGNYY and CDR2 EKD come from the germline V gene. With V trimmed by 0 bases and J by 0 bases, 13 bases remained unmatched. This clone is labeled as medium-sized. In the same sample, other DNA sequences code for this CDR3. Source material: blood. The receptor was derived from a child who was a newborn, infant or young child, either healthy, febrile or measles-vaccinated (not recorded which). The rearrangement uses TRDV2 and TRDJ3, with 13 bases lining up with TRDD3. CDR3 DNA: TGTGCCTGTGACACCGCGGAATCTACTGGGGGATACGGTAACTCCTGGGACACCCGACAGATGTTTTTC. It yields the protein CACDTAESTGGYGNSWDTRQMFF.